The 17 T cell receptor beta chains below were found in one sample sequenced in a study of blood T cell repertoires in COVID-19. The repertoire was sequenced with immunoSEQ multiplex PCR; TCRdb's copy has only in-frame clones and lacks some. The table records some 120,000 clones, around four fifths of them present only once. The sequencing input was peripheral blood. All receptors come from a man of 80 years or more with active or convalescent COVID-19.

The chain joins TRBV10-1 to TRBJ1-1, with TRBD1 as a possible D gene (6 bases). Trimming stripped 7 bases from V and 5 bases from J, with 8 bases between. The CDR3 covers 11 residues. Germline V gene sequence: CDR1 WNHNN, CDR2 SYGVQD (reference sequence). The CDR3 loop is CASKRGTEAFF. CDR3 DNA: TGCGCCAGCAAAAGGGGGACTGAAGCTTTCTTT.

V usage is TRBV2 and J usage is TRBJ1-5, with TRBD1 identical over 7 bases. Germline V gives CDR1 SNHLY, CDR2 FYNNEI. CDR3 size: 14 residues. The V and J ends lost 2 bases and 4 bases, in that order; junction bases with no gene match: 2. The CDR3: CASSERQGNQPQHF. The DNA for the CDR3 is TGTGCCAGCAGTGAACGACAGGGAAATCAGCCCCAGCATTTT.

In DNA form, the CDR3 reads TGTGCCAGCAGCTCGGAGGTCTCTGGGGCCAACGTCCTGACTTTC. It specifies CASSSEVSGANVLTF. The J gene is TRBJ2-6, the V gene TRBV7-9, with a possible D match to TRBD2 (5 bases). CDR3 length equals 15 residues. Trimming stripped 4 bases from V and 0 bases from J, with 7 bases between. Germline CDR1 SEHNR, CDR2 FQNEAQ (reference sequence).

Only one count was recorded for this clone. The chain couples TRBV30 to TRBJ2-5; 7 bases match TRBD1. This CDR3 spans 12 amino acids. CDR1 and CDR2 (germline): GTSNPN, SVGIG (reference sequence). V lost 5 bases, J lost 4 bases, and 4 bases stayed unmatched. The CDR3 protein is CAWWPGGETQYF. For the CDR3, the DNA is TGTGCCTGGTGGCCAGGGGGAGAGACCCAGTACTTC.

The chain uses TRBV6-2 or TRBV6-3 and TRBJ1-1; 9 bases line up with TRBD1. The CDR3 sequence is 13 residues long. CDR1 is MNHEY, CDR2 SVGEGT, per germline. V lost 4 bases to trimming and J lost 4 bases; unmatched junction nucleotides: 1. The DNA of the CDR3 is TGTGCCAGCAGTTCACAGGGGGCCACTGAAGCTTTCTTT. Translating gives CASSSQGATEAFF.

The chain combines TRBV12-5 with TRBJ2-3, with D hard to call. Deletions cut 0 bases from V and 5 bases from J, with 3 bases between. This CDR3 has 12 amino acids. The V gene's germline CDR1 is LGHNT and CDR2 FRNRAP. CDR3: CASGLVGDTQYF. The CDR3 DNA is TGTGCTAGTGGTTTGGTCGGAGATACGCAGTATTTT. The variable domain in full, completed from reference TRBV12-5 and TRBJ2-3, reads DARVTQTPRHKVTEMGQEVTMRCQPILGHNTVFWYRQTMMQGLELLAYFRNRAPLDDSGMPKDRFSAEMPDATLATLKIQPSEPRDSAVYFCASGLVGDTQYFGPGTRLTVL.

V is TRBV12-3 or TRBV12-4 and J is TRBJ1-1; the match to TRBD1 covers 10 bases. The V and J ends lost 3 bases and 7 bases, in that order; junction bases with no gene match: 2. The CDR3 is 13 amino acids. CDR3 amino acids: CASSFGTGVEAFF. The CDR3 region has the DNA TGTGCCAGCAGTTTTGGGACAGGGGTTGAAGCTTTCTTT.

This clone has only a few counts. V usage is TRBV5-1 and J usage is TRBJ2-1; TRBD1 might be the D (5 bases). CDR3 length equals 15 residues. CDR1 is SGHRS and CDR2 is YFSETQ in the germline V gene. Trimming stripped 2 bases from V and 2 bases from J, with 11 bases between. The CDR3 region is CASSLGVGTYNEQFF. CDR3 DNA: TGCGCCAGCAGCTTAGGGGTTGGCACCTACAATGAGCAGTTCTTC.

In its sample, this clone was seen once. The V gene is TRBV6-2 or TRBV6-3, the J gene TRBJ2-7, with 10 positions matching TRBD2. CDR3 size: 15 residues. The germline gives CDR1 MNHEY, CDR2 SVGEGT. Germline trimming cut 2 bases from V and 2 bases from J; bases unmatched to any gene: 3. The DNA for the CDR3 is TGTGCCAGCAGTTACGAAGCGGGGGGGACCTACGAGCAGTACTTC. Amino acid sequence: CASSYEAGGTYEQYF.

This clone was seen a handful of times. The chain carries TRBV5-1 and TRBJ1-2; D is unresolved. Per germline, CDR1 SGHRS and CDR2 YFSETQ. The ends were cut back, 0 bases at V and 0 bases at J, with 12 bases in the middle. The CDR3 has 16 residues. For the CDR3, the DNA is TGCGCCAGCAGCTTGGAGACAACGGCTACTAACTATGGCTACACCTTC. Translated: CASSLETTATNYGYTF.

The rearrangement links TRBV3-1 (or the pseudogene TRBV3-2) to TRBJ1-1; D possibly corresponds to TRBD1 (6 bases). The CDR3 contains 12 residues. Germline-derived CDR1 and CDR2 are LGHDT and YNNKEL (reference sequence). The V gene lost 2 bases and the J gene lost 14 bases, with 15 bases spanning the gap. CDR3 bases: TGTGCCAGCAGCCAAAGGGGGTCCCAGGGGTTCTTT. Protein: CASSQRGSQGFF.

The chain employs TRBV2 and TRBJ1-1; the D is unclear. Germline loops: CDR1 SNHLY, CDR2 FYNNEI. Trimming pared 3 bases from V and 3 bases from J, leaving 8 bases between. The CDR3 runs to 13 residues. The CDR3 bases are TGTGCCAGCAGTGAGGTGCCGGACACTGAAGCTTTCTTT. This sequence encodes CASSEVPDTEAFF.

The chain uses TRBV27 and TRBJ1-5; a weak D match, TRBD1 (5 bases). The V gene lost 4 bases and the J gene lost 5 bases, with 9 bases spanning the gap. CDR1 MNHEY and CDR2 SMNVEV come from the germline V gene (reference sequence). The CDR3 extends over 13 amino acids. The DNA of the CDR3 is TGTGCCAGCAGTTGGACACCACATCAGCCCCAGCATTTT. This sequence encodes CASSWTPHQPQHF.

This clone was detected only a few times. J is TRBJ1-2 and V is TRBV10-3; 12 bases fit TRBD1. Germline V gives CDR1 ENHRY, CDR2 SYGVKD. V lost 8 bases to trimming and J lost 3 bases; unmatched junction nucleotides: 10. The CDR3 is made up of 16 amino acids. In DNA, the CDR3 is TGTGCCATCGCGGGGACAGGGGGCGCGAGGGACTATGGCTACACCTTC. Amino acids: CAIAGTGGARDYGYTF.

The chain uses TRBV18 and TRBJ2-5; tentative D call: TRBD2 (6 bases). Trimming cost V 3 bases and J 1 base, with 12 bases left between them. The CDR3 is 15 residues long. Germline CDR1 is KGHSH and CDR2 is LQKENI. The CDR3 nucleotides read TGTGCCAGCTCACCCAACCGGGGGATCCAAGAGACCCAGTACTTC. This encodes CASSPNRGIQETQYF.

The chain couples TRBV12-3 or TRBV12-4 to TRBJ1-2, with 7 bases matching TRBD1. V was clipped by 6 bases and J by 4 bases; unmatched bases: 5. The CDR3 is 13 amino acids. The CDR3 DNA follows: TGTGCCAGCAGCCCCGGACAGGCCTATGGCTACACCTTC. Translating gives CASSPGQAYGYTF.

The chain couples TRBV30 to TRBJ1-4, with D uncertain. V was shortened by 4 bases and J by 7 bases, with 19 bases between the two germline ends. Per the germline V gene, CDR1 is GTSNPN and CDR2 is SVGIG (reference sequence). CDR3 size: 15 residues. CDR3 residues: CAWTLPGGQVEKLFF. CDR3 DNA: TGTGCCTGGACTCTCCCCGGCGGGCAGGTTGAAAAACTGTTTTTT. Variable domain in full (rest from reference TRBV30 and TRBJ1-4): SQTIHQWPATLVQPVGSPLSLECTVEGTSNPNLYWYRQAAGRGLQLLFYSVGIGQISSEVPQNLSASRPQDRQFILSSKKLLLSDSGFYLCAWTLPGGQVEKLFFGSGTQLSVL.